One TCR beta chain is described in this entry. The data are from a study of beta chain features in type 1 diabetes. V lost 6 bases, J lost 5 bases, and 11 bases stayed unmatched. CDR1 and CDR2 from the germline V gene are SEHNR and FQNEAQ (reference sequence). The CDR3 is 16 amino acids. The whole isolated RNA underwent reverse transcription, so sequencing captured expressed TCRB transcripts. Profiling relied on immunoSEQ multiplex PCR, and the TCRdb table lists in-frame clones only, not all of them. There are 900,000 or so clones in the sample; around a sixth occur only once, and 0.023% lies in the top ten.

The chain combines TRBV7-9 with TRBJ1-4, with 8 bases that match TRBD1. Source material: naive CD4+ T cells from blood. The TCR was taken from a woman aged 18-29 years in good health. Written as DNA, the CDR3 is TGTGCCAGCAGGCTGAATTCCGGGACAGGCAATGAAAAACTGTTTTTT. Its translation is CASRLNSGTGNEKLFF.